The rows below give T cell receptor beta chains drawn from one sample of a study of regulatory T cells in long-lasting Graves disease. Each CDR3 protein gets one entry after TCRdb re-called the multiplex PCR reads with MiXCR. The sample lists about 440,000 distinct CDR3 sequences; roughly 15% were seen once. The same data also went into a second study, on T cells in Graves' hyperthyroidism and ophthalmopathy.

Sequences were derived from peripheral blood mononuclear cells (PBMCs), sampled at new diagnosis, from a patient treated with antithyroid drugs. The origin of the receptors is a woman aged 18-29 years with Graves disease. Both conserved end residues are part of each CDR3. Each record gives: clone size, D gene, J gene, V gene, CDR3 length, CDR3 protein, CDR3 DNA. A D gene is named only where the DNA matches it firmly. Clone size is given for some rows only: seen once, a few or many times, or a class if the clone is expanded.

few	TRBD1	TRBJ2-7	TRBV19	15	CASSLGQGAFYEQYF	TGTGCCAGTAGTCTCGGACAGGGGGCATTCTACGAGCAGTACTTC
NA	TRBD2	TRBJ2-3	TRBV7-9	18	CASSFELSRLAGTDTQYF	TGTGCCAGCAGCTTCGAGTTGTCAAGACTAGCGGGCACAGATACGCAGTATTTT
many	TRBD2	TRBJ2-7	TRBV7-8	15	CASSLDQRESYEQYF	TGTGCCAGCAGCTTAGACCAGCGGGAGTCCTACGAGCAGTACTTC
many	NA	TRBJ1-1	TRBV15	15	CATSRGDHSNTEAFF	TGTGCCACCAGCAGGGGTGACCACAGTAACACTGAAGCTTTCTTT
many	NA	TRBJ2-7	TRBV29-1	14	CSVGNWGASYEQYF	TGCAGCGTTGGGAATTGGGGGGCAAGCTACGAGCAGTACTTC
many	NA	TRBJ2-3	TRBV7-9	13	CASSFTLVHTQYF	TGTGCCAGCAGCTTTACCTTGGTCCATACGCAGTATTTT
many	NA	TRBJ2-5	TRBV15	13	CATSLRQQETQYF	TGTGCCACCAGCTTGCGACAACAAGAGACCCAGTACTTC
few	TRBD2	TRBJ2-3	TRBV6-2/TRBV6-3	16	CASRQGTSGNSDTQYF	TGTGCCAGCAGACAAGGGACTAGCGGAAACTCAGATACGCAGTATTTT
many	TRBD2	TRBJ2-7	TRBV5-1	14	CASSGTSGSYEQYF	TGTGCCAGCAGCGGGACTAGCGGCTCCTACGAGCAGTACTTC
many	TRBD2	TRBJ2-1	TRBV2	19	CASSPWTSGMGGSYNEQFF	TGTGCCAGCAGTCCTTGGACTAGCGGGATGGGGGGGTCCTACAATGAGCAGTTCTTC
many	TRBD1	TRBJ2-7	TRBV11-2	13	CASRGQGALEQYF	TGTGCCAGCAGGGGACAGGGGGCTCTGGAGCAGTACTTC
few	TRBD2	TRBJ2-7	TRBV4-2	13	CASSSPAGGEQYF	TGTGCCAGCAGCTCCCCCGCGGGAGGCGAGCAGTACTTC
many	TRBD2	TRBJ2-1	TRBV12-3/TRBV12-4	15	CASRRSGRFGNEQFF	TGTGCCAGCAGACGCAGCGGGAGGTTTGGCAATGAGCAGTTCTTC
many	TRBD2	TRBJ2-7	TRBV7-2	16	CASSLAVVWRGYEQYF	TGTGCCAGCAGCTTAGCTGTGGTGTGGCGGGGGTACGAGCAGTACTTC
few	NA	TRBJ1-2	TRBV5-1	12	CASRGVDYGYTF	TGCGCCAGCAGAGGGGTTGACTATGGCTACACCTTC
NA	NA	TRBJ2-2	TRBV30	12	CAWTDYTGELFF	TGTGCCTGGACAGATTACACCGGGGAGCTGTTTTTT
NA	NA	TRBJ2-2	TRBV12-3/TRBV12-4	15	CASSLVRGWPGELFF	TGTGCCAGCAGTTTAGTAAGAGGGTGGCCCGGGGAGCTGTTTTTT
many	TRBD1	TRBJ2-6	TRBV28	19	CASSSSRQGRTYGANVLTF	TGTGCCAGCAGTTCTTCTCGACAGGGTCGAACTTATGGGGCCAACGTCCTGACTTTC
many	NA	TRBJ2-1	TRBV7-2	12	CASSLEVGVTVF	TGTGCCAGCAGCTTAGAGGTGGGAGTTACGGTCTTC
many	NA	TRBJ1-1	TRBV6-1	15	CASSALRTVNTEAFF	TGTGCCAGCAGTGCCCTCCGGACAGTAAACACTGAAGCTTTCTTT
few	NA	TRBJ2-3	TRBV20-1	13	CSAQGGVADTQYF	TGCAGTGCTCAGGGGGGAGTGGCAGATACGCAGTATTTT
few	NA	TRBJ2-5	TRBV12-3/TRBV12-4	13	CASSFGLTETQYF	TGTGCCAGCAGTTTTGGGCTGACAGAGACCCAGTACTTC
NA	NA	TRBJ2-1	TRBV6-5	13	CASSYPPRDEQFF	TGTGCCAGCAGTTACCCCCCGCGGGATGAGCAGTTCTTC
few	NA	TRBJ2-3	TRBV20-1	13	CSAPTRSTDTQYF	TGCAGTGCCCCCACTAGGAGCACAGATACGCAGTATTTT
once	NA	TRBJ2-1	TRBV6-1	14	CASSVARDSPEQFF	TGTGCCAGCTCAGTGGCCCGGGACTCCCCGGAGCAGTTCTTC
many	NA	TRBJ1-5	TRBV19	12	CASLGQGQPQHF	TGTGCCAGCCTCGGGCAGGGTCAGCCCCAGCATTTT
once	TRBD1	TRBJ1-1	TRBV4-1	15	CASSQDKGAYTEAFF	TGCGCCAGCAGCCAAGATAAGGGGGCGTACACTGAAGCTTTCTTT
NA	NA	TRBJ2-7	TRBV20-1	13	CSAPYRATYEQYF	TGCAGTGCTCCTTACAGGGCCACCTACGAGCAGTACTTC
many	NA	TRBJ2-3	TRBV10-3	14	CAISEGQKSDTQYF	TGTGCCATCAGTGAGGGGCAGAAATCAGATACGCAGTATTTT
few	NA	TRBJ2-3	TRBV3-1	14	CASSHSTGSDTQYF	TGTGCCAGCAGCCACTCTACAGGGTCGGATACGCAGTATTTT
NA	TRBD1	TRBJ2-2	TRBV3-1	19	CASSQVTPTGNLNTGELFF	TGTGCCAGCAGCCAAGTCACCCCGACAGGGAACCTAAACACCGGGGAGCTGTTTTTT
NA	NA	TRBJ2-5	TRBV7-7	12	CASSLPGKTQYF	TGTGCTAGCAGCTTACCGGGGAAGACCCAGTACTTC
many	NA	TRBJ2-3	TRBV2	10	CAQSTDTQYF	TGTGCCCAGTCCACAGATACGCAGTATTTT
many	NA	TRBJ1-1	TRBV30	17	CAWRVRRIQPANTEAFF	TGTGCCTGGAGAGTGAGACGGATACAACCAGCGAACACTGAAGCTTTCTTT
many	NA	TRBJ2-7	TRBV2	10	CASSDRQTDF	TGTGCCAGCAGTGATCGGCAGACAGATTTC
NA	TRBD2	TRBJ2-1	TRBV19	17	CASSIWTSLGSYNEQFF	TGTGCCAGTAGTATCTGGACTAGCCTAGGGTCCTACAATGAGCAGTTCTTC
NA	NA	TRBJ2-2	TRBV7-9	16	CASSPPGLRVAGELFF	TGTGCCAGCAGCCCGCCGGGACTGCGAGTGGCCGGGGAGCTGTTTTTT
few	TRBD2	TRBJ2-1	TRBV12-3/TRBV12-4	15	CASSHYLAGNNEQFF	TGTGCCAGCAGTCATTATCTAGCGGGGAACAATGAGCAGTTCTTC
few	TRBD2	TRBJ2-2	TRBV5-6	15	CASSLDWTSPGELFF	TGTGCCAGCAGCCTGGATTGGACTAGCCCCGGGGAGCTGTTTTTT
many	NA	TRBJ2-3	TRBV4-1	15	CASSQVGDGTDTQYF	TGCGCCAGCAGCCAAGTTGGGGATGGGACAGATACGCAGTATTTT
many	TRBD2	TRBJ2-7	TRBV28	15	CASNPSGRGSYEQYF	TGTGCCAGCAATCCTAGCGGGAGAGGGTCCTACGAGCAGTACTTC
few	NA	TRBJ2-2	TRBV14	16	CASSQGARVFTGELFF	TGTGCCAGCAGCCAAGGGGCCAGGGTCTTCACCGGGGAGCTGTTTTTT
NA	TRBD1	TRBJ2-1	TRBV2	16	CASSASWDRAYNEQFF	TGTGCCAGCAGCGCCTCTTGGGACAGAGCCTACAATGAGCAGTTCTTC
many	NA	TRBJ2-1	TRBV2	13	CASSHPPSNEQFF	TGTGCCAGCAGTCACCCTCCATCCAATGAGCAGTTCTTC
few	NA	TRBJ2-5	TRBV20-1	13	CSARVWGGETQYF	TGCAGTGCTAGAGTATGGGGTGGGGAGACCCAGTACTTC
few	NA	TRBJ1-3	TRBV11-3	13	CASSLGTSGTIYF	TGTGCCAGCAGCTTGGGCACCTCGGGCACCATATATTTT
many	TRBD2	TRBJ2-5	TRBV5-8	15	CASRPRTSGKETQYF	TGTGCCAGCAGACCCAGGACTAGCGGGAAAGAGACCCAGTACTTC
many	NA	TRBJ2-5	TRBV6-5	13	CASSYDMGETQYF	TGTGCCAGCAGTTACGACATGGGGGAGACCCAGTACTTC
many	NA	TRBJ2-1	TRBV2	12	CASSYRDNEQFF	TGTGCCAGCAGTTACAGGGATAATGAGCAGTTCTTC
NA	NA	TRBJ2-7	TRBV3-1	16	CASSQEGGLLGYEQYF	TGTGCCAGCAGCCAAGAAGGAGGATTGTTAGGCTACGAGCAGTACTTC
NA	TRBD1	TRBJ1-1	TRBV15	15	CATSPWPDRVRGAFF	TGTGCCACCAGCCCCTGGCCGGACAGGGTCAGGGGAGCTTTCTTT
NA	NA	TRBJ2-3	TRBV27	12	CASRGSTDTQYF	TGTGCCAGCAGAGGTAGCACAGATACGCAGTATTTT
many	NA	TRBJ1-1	TRBV12-3/TRBV12-4	13	CASSFGRRGEAFF	TGTGCCAGCAGTTTCGGGCGGAGAGGTGAAGCTTTCTTT
many	TRBD1	TRBJ2-7	TRBV27	14	CASSKDRGGYEQYF	TGTGCCAGCAGTAAAGACAGGGGGGGCTACGAGCAGTACTTC
NA	NA	TRBJ2-7	TRBV24-1	14	CATSDSDRAYEQYF	TGTGCCACCAGTGATTCCGACAGAGCCTACGAGCAGTACTTC